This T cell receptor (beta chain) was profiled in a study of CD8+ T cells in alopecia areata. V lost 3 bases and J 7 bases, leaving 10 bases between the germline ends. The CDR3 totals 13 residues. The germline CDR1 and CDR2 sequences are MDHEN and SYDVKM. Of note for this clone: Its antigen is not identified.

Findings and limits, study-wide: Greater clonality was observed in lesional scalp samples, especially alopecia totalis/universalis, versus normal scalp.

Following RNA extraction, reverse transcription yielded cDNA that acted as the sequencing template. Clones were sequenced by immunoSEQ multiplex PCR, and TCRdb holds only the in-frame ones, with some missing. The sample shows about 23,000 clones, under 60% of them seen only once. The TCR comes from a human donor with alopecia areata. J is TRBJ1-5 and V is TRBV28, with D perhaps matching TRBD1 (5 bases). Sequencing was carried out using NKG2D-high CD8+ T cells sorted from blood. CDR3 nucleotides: TGTGCCAGCAGTTTTTTCGGGGACCAGCCCCAGCATTTT. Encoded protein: CASSFFGDQPQHF. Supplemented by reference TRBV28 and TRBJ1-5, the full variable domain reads DVKVTQSSRYLVKRTGEKVFLECVQDMDHENMFWYRQDPGLGLRLIYFSYDVKMKEKGDIPEGYSVSREKKERFSLILESASTNQTSMYLCASSFFGDQPQHFGDGTRLSIL.